Only a few counts were recorded for the clone carrying this T cell receptor (beta chain). What it binds is unknown. Overall study findings and caveats: Greatest tumor Treg TCR overlap was with tumor naive CD4+ cells.

V lost 1 base and J 9 bases, leaving 7 bases between the germline ends. The V gene's germline CDR1 is LGHDT and CDR2 YNNKEL (reference sequence). The CDR3 spans 12 residues. Naive CD4+ cells had CD25+ Tregs removed. Full-length variable regions came from constant-region reverse primers plus semi-nested Nested Universal Primer A PCR. TCRdb recomputed calls from the 5' RACE reads with MiXCR, one row per CDR3 protein. The sample records about 54,000 distinct CDR3 sequences, 17% being singletons. The rearrangement links TRBV3-1 to TRBJ2-4; no clear D gene. Sequenced input: naive CD4+ T cells sorted from blood. Described subset: naive CD4+ T cells, CD4+CD45RA+CD25-. The TCR comes from a female donor with breast cancer. CDR3 DNA: TGTGCCAGCAGCCAAGCCGGAAGCATTCAGTACTTC. It specifies CASSQAGSIQYF.